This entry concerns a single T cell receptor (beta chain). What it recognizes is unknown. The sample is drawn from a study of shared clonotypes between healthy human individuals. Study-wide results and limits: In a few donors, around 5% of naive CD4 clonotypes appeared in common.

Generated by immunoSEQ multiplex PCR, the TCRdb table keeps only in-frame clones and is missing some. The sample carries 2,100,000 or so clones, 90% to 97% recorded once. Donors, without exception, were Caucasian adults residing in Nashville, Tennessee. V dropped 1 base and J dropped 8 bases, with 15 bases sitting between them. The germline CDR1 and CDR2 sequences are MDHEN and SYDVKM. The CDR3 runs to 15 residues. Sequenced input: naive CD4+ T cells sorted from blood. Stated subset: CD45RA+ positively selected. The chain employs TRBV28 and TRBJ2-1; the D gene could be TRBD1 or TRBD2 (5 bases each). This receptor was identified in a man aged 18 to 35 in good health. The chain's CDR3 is CASSLLGTAVHEQFF. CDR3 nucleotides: TGTGCCAGCAGTTTATTAGGGACCGCGGTTCATGAGCAGTTCTTC.